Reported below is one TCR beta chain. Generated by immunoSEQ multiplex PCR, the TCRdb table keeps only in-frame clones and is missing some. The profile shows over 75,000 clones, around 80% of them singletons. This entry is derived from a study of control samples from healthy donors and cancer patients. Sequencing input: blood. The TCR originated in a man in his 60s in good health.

Here the CDR3 reads CAISDRLAGKLSYEQYF. CDR3 in DNA: TGTGCCATCAGTGATAGACTAGCGGGTAAACTCTCCTACGAGCAGTACTTC. V and J are TRBV10-3 and TRBJ2-7; 10 bases align to TRBD2. CDR1 is ENHRY, CDR2 SYGVKD, per germline. CDR3 length: 17 residues. Unmatched junction bases numbered 8, after V lost 3 bases and J lost 0 bases.